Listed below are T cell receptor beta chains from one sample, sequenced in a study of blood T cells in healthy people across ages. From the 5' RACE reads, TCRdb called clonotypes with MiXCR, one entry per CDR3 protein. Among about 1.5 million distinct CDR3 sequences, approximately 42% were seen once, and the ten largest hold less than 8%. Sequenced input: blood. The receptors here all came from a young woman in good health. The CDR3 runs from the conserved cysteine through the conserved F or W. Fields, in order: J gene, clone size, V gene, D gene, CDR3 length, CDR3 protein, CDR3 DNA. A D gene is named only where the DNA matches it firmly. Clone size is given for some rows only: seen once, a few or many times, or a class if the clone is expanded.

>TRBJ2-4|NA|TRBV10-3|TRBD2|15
CAISDSSGSSYEPYF
TGTGCCATCAGTGATTCTAGCGGGAGCAGCTACGAGCCGTACTTC
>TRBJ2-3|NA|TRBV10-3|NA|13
CASGQPSTDTQYF
TGTGCCTCAGGACAACCCAGCACAGATACGCAGTATTTT
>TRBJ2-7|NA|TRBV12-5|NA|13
CASGLGGTAEQYF
TGTGCTAGTGGTTTGGGGGGGACGGCGGAGCAGTACTTC
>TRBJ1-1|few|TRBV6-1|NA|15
CASSEVIGTSTEAFF
TGTGCCAGCAGTGAAGTAATCGGGACAAGCACTGAAGCTTTCTTT
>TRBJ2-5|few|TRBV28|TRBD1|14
CASTNGTGGETQYF
TGTGCCAGCACCAACGGGACAGGGGGAGAGACCCAGTACTTC
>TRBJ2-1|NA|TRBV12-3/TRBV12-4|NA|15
CASSKQGRVENEQFF
TGTGCCAGCAGTAAACAGGGGAGGGTGGAAAATGAGCAGTTCTTC
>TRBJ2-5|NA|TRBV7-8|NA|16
CASSRPLVGDGETQYF
TGTGCCAGCAGCCGTCCCTTAGTAGGGGACGGAGAGACCCAGTACTTC
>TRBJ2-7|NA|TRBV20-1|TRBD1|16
CSARESQGSSYNEQYF
TGCAGTGCTAGAGAGTCACAGGGGAGCTCCTACAATGAGCAGTACTTC
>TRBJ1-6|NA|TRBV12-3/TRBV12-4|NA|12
CASSFFASPLHF
TGTGCCAGCAGTTTTTTTGCTAGTCCCCTCCACTTT
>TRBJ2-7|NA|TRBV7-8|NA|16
CASSPSGTHPSYEQYF
TGTGCCAGCAGCCCCTCCGGGACCCACCCTTCCTACGAGCAGTACTTC
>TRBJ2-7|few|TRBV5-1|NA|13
CASSPLGVSEQYF
TGCGCCAGCAGCCCCCTGGGAGTGTCCGAGCAGTACTTC
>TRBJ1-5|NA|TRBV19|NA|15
CASKLGIYSNQPQHF
TGTGCCAGTAAGTTGGGAATCTATAGCAATCAGCCCCAGCATTTT
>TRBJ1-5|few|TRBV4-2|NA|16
CASSQDGQKSNQPQHF
TGTGCCAGCAGCCAAGATGGGCAGAAGAGCAATCAGCCCCAGCATTTT
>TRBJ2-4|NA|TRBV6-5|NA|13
CASSYTQGQEQYF
TGTGCCAGCAGTTACACCCAAGGACAAGAGCAGTACTTC
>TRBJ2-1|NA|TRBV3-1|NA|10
CASGIDEQFF
TGTGCCAGCGGCATCGATGAGCAGTTCTTC
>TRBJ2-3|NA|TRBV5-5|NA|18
CASSATLGGGTWEDTQYF
TGTGCCAGCAGCGCGACGCTGGGGGGTGGGACTTGGGAAGATACGCAGTATTTT
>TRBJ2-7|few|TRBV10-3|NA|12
CAISEPPGEQYF
TGTGCCATCTCGGAGCCTCCGGGAGAGCAGTACTTC
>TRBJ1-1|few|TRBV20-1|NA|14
CSARSPGLNTEAFF
TGCAGTGCTAGATCACCCGGGTTGAACACTGAAGCTTTCTTT
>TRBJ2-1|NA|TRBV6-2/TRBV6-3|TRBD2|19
CASRFRRLAGGSSYNEQFF
TGTGCCAGCAGGTTCCGGAGACTAGCGGGGGGTAGCTCCTACAATGAGCAGTTCTTC
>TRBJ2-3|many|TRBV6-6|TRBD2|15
CASSGLAGSTDTQYF
TGTGCCAGCAGTGGACTAGCGGGGAGCACAGATACGCAGTATTTT
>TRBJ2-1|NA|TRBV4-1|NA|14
CASSDLAGYNEQFF
TGCGCCAGCAGCGACCTGGCGGGGTACAATGAGCAGTTCTTC
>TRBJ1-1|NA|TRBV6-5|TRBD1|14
CASTMGQTNTEAFF
TGTGCCAGCACCATGGGACAGACAAACACTGAAGCTTTCTTT
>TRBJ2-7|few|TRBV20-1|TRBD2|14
CSASRPAGTYEQYF
TGCAGTGCTTCCCGGCCAGCGGGGACGTACGAGCAGTACTTC
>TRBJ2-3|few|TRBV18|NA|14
CASSPMPGADTQYF
TGTGCCAGCTCACCGATGCCAGGGGCAGATACGCAGTATTTT
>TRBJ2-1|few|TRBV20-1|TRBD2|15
CSARGAGDSYNEQFF
TGCAGTGCTAGAGGCGCGGGGGATTCCTACAATGAGCAGTTCTTC
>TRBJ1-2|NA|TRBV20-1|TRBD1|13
CSAIDRTGDGYTF
TGCAGTGCGATAGATCGGACAGGGGATGGCTACACCTTC
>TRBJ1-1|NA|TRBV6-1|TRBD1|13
CAYAQGINTEAFF
TGTGCCTACGCACAGGGGATTAACACTGAAGCTTTCTTT
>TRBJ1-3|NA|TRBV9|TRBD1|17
CASSANPGQGAGNTIYF
TGTGCCAGCAGCGCTAATCCGGGACAGGGGGCTGGAAACACCATATATTTT
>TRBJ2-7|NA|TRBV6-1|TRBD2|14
CASSVAGEGYEQYF
TGTGCCAGCAGTGTGGCGGGAGAGGGCTACGAGCAGTACTTC
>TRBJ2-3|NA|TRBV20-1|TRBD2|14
CSAPPGLGADTQYF
TGCAGTGCTCCCCCGGGACTAGGGGCAGATACGCAGTATTTT
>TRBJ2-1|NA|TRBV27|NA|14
CASSSTGPYNEQFF
TGTGCCAGCAGTTCCACTGGACCTTACAATGAGCAGTTCTTC
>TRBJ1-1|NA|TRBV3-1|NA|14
CASSHEARNTEAFF
TGTGCCAGCAGCCACGAGGCGCGGAACACTGAAGCTTTCTTT
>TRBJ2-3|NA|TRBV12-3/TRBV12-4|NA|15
CASSFWRGRVDTQYF
TGTGCCAGCAGTTTTTGGCGGGGCAGGGTAGATACGCAGTATTTT
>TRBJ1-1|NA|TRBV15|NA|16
CATSRVGEKHSGKTFF
TGTGCCACCAGCAGAGTGGGAGAGAAGCACAGTGGGAAAACTTTCTTT
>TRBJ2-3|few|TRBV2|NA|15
CASSNGGPGPDTQYF
TGTGCCAGCAGCAACGGGGGACCCGGCCCAGATACGCAGTATTTT
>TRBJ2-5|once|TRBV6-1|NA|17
CASSKYLGVAEYNEQYF
TGTGCCAGCAGTAAATACCTGGGAGTAGCCGAGTACAATGAGCAGTACTTC
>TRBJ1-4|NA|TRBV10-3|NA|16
CAISESPAGGNEKLFF
TGTGCCATCAGTGAGTCGCCGGCCGGAGGCAATGAAAAACTGTTTTTT
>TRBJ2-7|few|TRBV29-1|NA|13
CSVEGSTYNEQYF
TGCAGCGTTGAAGGAAGTACCTACAATGAGCAGTACTTC
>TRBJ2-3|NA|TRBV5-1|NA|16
CASSAVVSSSTDTQYF
TGCGCCAGCAGCGCGGTAGTCTCGTCTAGCACAGATACGCAGTATTTT
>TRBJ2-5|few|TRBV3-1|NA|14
CASSQEAKQETQYF
TGTGCCAGCAGCCAAGAGGCGAAACAAGAGACCCAGTACTTC
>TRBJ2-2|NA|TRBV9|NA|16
CASSVGGALNTGELFF
TGTGCCAGCAGCGTAGGAGGGGCGTTGAACACCGGGGAGCTGTTTTTT
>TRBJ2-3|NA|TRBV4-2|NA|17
CASSQGAGGVSTDTQYF
TGTGCCAGCAGCCAAGGCGCGGGCGGGGTAAGCACAGATACGCAGTATTTT
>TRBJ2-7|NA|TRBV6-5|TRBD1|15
CASTYRGQGAYEQYF
TGTGCCAGCACCTACAGGGGACAGGGCGCCTACGAGCAGTACTTC
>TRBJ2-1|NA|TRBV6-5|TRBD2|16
CASRAEREAPYNEQFF
TGTGCCAGCAGAGCTGAGCGGGAGGCTCCCTACAATGAGCAGTTCTTC
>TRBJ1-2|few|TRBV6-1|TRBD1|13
CASRPGGGYGYTF
TGTGCCAGCAGACCAGGGGGAGGCTATGGCTACACCTTC
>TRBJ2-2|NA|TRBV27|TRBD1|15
CASSRQGVWTGELFF
TGTGCCAGCAGTAGACAGGGGGTTTGGACCGGGGAACTGTTTTTT
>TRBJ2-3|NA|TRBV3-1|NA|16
CASSQGPGGGTDTQYF
TGTGCCAGCAGCCAAGGCCCTGGGGGCGGCACAGATACGCAGTATTTT
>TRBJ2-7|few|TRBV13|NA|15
CASSLPRTASYEQYF
TGTGCCAGCAGCTTACCCCGGACAGCTTCCTACGAGCAGTACTTC
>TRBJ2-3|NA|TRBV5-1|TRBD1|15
CASSVTGGVTDTQYF
TGCGCCAGCAGCGTTACAGGGGGAGTAACAGATACGCAGTATTTT
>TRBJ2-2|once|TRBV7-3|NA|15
CASSLTDKNTGELFF
TGTGCCAGCAGCTTAACGGACAAAAACACCGGGGAGCTGTTTTTT
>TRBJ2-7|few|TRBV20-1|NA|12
CSAARGAAEQYF
TGCAGTGCTGCAAGGGGTGCCGCCGAGCAGTACTTC
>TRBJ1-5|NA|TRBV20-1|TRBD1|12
CSASEGAQPQHF
TGCAGTGCTAGTGAGGGGGCTCAGCCCCAGCATTTT
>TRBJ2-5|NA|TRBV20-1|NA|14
CSAPLASGVETQYF
TGCAGTGCCCCCCTTGCGTCAGGGGTGGAGACCCAGTACTTC